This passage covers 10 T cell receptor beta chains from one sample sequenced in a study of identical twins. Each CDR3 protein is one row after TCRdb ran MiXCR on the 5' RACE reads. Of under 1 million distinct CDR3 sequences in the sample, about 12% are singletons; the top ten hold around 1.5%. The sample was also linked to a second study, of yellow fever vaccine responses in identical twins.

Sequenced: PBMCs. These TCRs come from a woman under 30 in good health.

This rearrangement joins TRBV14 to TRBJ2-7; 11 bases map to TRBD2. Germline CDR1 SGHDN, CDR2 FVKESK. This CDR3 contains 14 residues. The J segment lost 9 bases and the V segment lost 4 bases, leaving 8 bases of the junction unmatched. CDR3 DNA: TGTGCCAGCAGCCCTAAGTACCTAGCGGGAGGGCAGTACTTC. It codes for CASSPKYLAGGQYF. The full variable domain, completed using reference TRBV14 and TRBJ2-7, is EAGVTQFPSHSVIEKGQTVTLRCDPISGHDNLYWYRRVMGKEIKFLLHFVKESKQDESGMPNNRFLAERTGGTYSTLKVQPAELEDSGVYFCASSPKYLAGGQYFGPGTRLTVT.

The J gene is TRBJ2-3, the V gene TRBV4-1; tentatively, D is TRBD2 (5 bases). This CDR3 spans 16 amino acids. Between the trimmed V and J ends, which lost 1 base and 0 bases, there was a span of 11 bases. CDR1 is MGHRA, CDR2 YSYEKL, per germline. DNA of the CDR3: TGCGCCAGCAGCCAAGGGCGGGTAGGAAGCACAGATACGCAGTATTTT. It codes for CASSQGRVGSTDTQYF.

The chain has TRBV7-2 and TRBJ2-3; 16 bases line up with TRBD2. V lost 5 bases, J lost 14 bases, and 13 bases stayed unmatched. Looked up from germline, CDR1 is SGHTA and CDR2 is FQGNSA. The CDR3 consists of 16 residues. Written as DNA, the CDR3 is TGTGCCAGCAGCCCAACGACCGGGACTAGCGGGGGGGGCATGTATTTT. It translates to CASSPTTGTSGGGMYF.

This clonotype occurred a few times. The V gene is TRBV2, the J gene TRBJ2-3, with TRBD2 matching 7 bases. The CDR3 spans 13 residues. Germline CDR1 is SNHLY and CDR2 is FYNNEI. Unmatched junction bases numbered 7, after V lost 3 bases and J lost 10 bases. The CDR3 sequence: CASSEAGDIAQYF. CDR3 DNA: TGTGCCAGCAGTGAGGCGGGAGATATCGCGCAGTATTTT.

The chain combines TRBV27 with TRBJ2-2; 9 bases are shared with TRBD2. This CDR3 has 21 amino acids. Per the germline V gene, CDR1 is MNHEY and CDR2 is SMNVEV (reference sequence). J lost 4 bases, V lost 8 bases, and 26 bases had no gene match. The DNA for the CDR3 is TGTGCCAGCCCCCCACTACGGGGGTTTCGTTTTCTAGCGGGAAGCACCGGGGAGCTGTTTTTT. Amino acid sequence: CASPPLRGFRFLAGSTGELFF.

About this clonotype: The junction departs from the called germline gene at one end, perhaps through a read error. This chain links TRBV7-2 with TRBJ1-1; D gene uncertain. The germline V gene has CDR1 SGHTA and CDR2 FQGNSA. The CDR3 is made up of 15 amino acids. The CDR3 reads CASSLAPGKNTEAFF. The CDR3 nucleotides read TGTGCCAGCAGCCTAGCCCCCGGGAAAAACACTGAAGCTTTCTTT. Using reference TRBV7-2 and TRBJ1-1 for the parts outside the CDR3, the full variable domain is GAGVSQSPSNKVTEKGKDVELRCDPISGHTALYWYRQSLGQGLEFLIYFQGNSAPDKSGLPSDRFSAERTGGSVSTLTIQRTQQEDSAVYLCASSLAPGKNTEAFFGQGTRLTVV.

The CDR3 nucleotides read TGCAGCGTTGAAGAAGGTCCGCGGGGGACTGAAGCTTTCTTT. Translating it yields CSVEEGPRGTEAFF. The chain links TRBV29-1 to TRBJ1-1; D perhaps matches TRBD1 (5 bases). V lost 0 bases and J 5 bases, leaving 13 bases between the germline ends. The CDR3 runs 14 residues. Germline CDR1 and CDR2: SQVTM and ANQGSEA.

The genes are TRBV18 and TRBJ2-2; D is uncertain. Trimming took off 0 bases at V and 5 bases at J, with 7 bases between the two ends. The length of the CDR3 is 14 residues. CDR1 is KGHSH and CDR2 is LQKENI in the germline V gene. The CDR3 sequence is CASSPPSVTGELFF. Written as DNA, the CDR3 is TGTGCCAGCTCACCACCGTCGGTAACCGGGGAGCTGTTTTTT.

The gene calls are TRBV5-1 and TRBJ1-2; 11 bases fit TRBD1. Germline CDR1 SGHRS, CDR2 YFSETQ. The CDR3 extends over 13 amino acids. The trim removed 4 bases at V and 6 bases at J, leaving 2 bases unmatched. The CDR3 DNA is TGCGCCAGCAGCGAGGGACAGGGGGATGGCTACACCTTC. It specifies CASSEGQGDGYTF.

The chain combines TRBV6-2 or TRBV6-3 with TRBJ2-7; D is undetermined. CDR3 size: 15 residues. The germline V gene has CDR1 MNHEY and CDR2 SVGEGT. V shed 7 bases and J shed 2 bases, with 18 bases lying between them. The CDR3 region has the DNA TGTGCCAGCACCCCCCCGCGAACAGTCACCTACGAGCAGTACTTC. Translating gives CASTPPRTVTYEQYF.